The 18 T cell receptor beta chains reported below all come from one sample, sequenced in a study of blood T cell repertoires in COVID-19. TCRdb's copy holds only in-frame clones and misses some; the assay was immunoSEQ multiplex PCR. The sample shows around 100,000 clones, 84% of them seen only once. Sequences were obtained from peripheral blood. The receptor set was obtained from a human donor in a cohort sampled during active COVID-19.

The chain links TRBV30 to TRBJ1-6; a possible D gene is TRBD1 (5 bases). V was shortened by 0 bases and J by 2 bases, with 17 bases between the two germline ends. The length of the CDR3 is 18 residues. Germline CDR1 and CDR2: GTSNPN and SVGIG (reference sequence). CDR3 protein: CAWSVSVGGFTYNSPLHF. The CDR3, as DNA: TGTGCCTGGAGTGTATCCGTGGGGGGTTTTACCTATAATTCACCCCTCCACTTT.

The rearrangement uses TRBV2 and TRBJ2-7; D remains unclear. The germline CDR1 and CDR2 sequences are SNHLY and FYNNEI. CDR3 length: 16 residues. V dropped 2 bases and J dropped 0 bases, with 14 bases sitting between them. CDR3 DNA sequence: TGTGCCAGCAGTGAACTTGTACTTCTAGTCTCCTACGAGCAGTACTTC. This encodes CASSELVLLVSYEQYF.

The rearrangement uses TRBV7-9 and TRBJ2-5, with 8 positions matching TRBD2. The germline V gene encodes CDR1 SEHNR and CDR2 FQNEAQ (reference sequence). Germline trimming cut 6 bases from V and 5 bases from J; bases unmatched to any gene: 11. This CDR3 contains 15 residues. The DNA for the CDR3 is TGTGCCAGCAGTTCTACCGGGACTAGGGGGGAGACCCAGTACTTC. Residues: CASSSTGTRGETQYF.

CDR3 bases: TGCGCCAGCAGCGGGACTAGCGCGATGGTCACAGATACGCAGTATTTT. Its translation is CASSGTSAMVTDTQYF. The chain carries TRBV5-1 and TRBJ2-3; TRBD2 matches at 10 bases. CDR3 length equals 16 residues. The germline CDR1 and CDR2 sequences are SGHRS and YFSETQ. V gave up 4 bases and J gave up 2 bases; unmatched junction bases: 7. Full variable domain (outside the CDR3, taken from reference TRBV5-1 and TRBJ2-3): KAGVTQTPRYLIKTRGQQVTLSCSPISGHRSVSWYQQTPGQGLQFLFEYFSETQRNKGNFPGRFSGRQFSNSRSEMNVSTLELGDSALYLCASSGTSAMVTDTQYFGPGTRLTVL.

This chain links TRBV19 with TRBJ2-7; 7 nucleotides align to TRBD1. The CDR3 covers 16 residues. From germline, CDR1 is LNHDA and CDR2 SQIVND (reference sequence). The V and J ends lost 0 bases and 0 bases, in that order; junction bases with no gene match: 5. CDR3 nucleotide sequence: TGTGCCAGTAGTATAGATCCCAGGGGGTCCTCCTACGAGCAGTACTTC. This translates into CASSIDPRGSSYEQYF.

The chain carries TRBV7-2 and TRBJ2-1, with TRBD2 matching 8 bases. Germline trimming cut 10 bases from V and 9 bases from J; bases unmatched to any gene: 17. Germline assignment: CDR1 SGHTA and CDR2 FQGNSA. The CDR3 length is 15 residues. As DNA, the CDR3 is TGTGCCACCCACATCGGGGGGGGTATTTTGAGTGAGCAGTTCTTC. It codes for CATHIGGGILSEQFF.

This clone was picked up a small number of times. CDR3 residues: CASSPHRGYTDTQYF. The DNA for the CDR3 is TGTGCCAGCAGCCCCCACAGGGGGTACACAGATACGCAGTATTTT. The chain links TRBV4-2 to TRBJ2-3; 8 bases agree with TRBD1. The trim removed 4 bases at V and 2 bases at J, leaving 5 bases unmatched. This CDR3 is built from 15 residues. Germline CDR1 reads LGHNA; CDR2 reads YNFKEQ.

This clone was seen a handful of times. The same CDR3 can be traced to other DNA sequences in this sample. CDR3 nucleotides: TGTGCCAGCAGCGTAGAGGGGTACGAGCAGTACTTC. It encodes CASSVEGYEQYF. The chain couples TRBV9 to TRBJ2-7; tentatively, D is TRBD1 (5 bases). CDR3 length: 12 residues. Germline V gene lookup returns CDR1 SGDLS and CDR2 YYNGEE. V dropped 0 bases and J dropped 4 bases, with 5 bases sitting between them.

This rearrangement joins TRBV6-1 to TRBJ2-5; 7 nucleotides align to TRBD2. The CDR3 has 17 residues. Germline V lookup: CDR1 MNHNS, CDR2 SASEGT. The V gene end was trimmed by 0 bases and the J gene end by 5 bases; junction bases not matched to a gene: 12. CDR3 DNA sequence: TGTGCCAGCAGTGAAGCCCTATTCGATGCCGGGGGGGAGACCCAGTACTTC. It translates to CASSEALFDAGGETQYF.

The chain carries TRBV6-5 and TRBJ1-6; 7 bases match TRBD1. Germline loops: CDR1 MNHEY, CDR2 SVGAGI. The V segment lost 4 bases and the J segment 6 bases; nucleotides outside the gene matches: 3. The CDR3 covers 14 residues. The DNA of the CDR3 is TGTGCCAGCAGTTGGACAGGTCGTAATTCACCCCTCCACTTT. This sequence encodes CASSWTGRNSPLHF.

The CDR3 sequence: CASSIRRLERGIRDTQYF. The CDR3 DNA sequence: TGTGCCAGTAGTATAAGGCGGCTCGAGCGGGGGATAAGAGATACGCAGTATTTT. The chain joins TRBV19 to TRBJ2-3; 8 bases fit TRBD2. The germline V gene encodes CDR1 LNHDA and CDR2 SQIVND (reference sequence). The J segment lost 5 bases and the V segment lost 2 bases, leaving 15 bases of the junction unmatched. The CDR3 covers 18 residues.

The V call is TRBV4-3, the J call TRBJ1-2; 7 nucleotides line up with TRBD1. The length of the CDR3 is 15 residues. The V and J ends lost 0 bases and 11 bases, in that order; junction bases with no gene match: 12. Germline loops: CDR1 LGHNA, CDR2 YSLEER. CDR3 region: CASSQDKDRDRTYTF. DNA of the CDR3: TGCGCCAGCAGCCAAGACAAGGACCGGGACAGAACGTACACCTTC.

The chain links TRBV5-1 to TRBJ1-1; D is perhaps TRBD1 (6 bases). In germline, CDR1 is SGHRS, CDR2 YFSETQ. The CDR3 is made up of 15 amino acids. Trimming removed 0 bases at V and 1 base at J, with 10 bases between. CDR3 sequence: CASSLGGGPNTEAFF. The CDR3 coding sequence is TGCGCCAGCAGCTTGGGAGGGGGTCCGAACACTGAAGCTTTCTTT.

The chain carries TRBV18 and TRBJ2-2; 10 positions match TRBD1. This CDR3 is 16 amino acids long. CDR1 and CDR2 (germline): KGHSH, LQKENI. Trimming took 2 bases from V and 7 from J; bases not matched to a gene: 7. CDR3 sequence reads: CASSPGRQGAGGELFF. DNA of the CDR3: TGTGCCAGCTCACCAGGGAGACAGGGGGCCGGCGGGGAGCTGTTTTTT. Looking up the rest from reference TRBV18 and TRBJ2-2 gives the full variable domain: NAGVMQNPRHLVRRRGQEARLRCSPMKGHSHVYWYRQLPEEGLKFMVYLQKENIIDESGMPKERFSAEFPKEGPSILRIQQVVRGDSAAYFCASSPGRQGAGGELFFGEGSRLTVL.

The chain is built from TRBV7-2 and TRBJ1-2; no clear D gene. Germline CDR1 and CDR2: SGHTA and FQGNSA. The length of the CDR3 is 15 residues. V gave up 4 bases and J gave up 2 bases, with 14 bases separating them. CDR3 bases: TGTGCCAGCAGCTCTAGGGAGGGAGTAAACTATGGCTACACCTTC. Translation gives CASSSREGVNYGYTF.

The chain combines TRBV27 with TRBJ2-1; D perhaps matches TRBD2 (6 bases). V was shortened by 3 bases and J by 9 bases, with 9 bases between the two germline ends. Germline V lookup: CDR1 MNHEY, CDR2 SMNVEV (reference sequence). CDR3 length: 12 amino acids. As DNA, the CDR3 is TGTGCCAGCAGTTTGTCGGGGGTTGAGCAGTTCTTC. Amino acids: CASSLSGVEQFF.

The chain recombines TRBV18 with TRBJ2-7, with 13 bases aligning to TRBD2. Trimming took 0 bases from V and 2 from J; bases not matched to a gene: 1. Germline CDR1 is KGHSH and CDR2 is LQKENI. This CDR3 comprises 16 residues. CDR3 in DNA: TGTGCCAGCTCACCACCGGGACTAGCGGGGACCTACGAGCAGTACTTC. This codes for CASSPPGLAGTYEQYF.

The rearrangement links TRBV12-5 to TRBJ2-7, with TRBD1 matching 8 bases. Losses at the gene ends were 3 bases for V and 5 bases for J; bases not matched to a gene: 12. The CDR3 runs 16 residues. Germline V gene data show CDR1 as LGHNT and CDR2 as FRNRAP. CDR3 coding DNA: TGTGCTAGTGGTTTTACCAACTCAGGGGGCTTCCACGAGCAGTACTTC. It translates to CASGFTNSGGFHEQYF.